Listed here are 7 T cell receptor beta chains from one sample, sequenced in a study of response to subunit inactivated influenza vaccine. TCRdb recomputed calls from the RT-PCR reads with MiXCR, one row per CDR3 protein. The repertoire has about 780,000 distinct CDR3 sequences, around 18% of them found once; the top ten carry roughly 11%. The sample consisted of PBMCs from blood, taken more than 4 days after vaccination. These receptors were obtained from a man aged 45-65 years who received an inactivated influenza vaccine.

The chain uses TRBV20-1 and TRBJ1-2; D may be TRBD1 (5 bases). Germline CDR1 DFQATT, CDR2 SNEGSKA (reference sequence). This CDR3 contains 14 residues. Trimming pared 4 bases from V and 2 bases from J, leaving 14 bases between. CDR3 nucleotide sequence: TGCAGTGCTACTCAGGGAGAGCTAAACTATGGCTACACCTTC. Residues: CSATQGELNYGYTF.

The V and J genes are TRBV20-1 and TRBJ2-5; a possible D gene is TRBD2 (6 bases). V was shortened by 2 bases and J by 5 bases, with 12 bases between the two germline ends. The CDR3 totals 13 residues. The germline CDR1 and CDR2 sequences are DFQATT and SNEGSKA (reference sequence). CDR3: CSARLAGWETQYF. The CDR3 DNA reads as TGCAGTGCTAGACTTGCGGGGTGGGAGACCCAGTACTTC.

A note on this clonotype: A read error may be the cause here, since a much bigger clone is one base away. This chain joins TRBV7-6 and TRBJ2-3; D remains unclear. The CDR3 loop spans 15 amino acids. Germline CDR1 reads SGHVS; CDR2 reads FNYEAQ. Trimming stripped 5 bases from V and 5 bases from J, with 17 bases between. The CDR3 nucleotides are TGTGCCAGCAGCCTAGGTCTCGGAGTTAGAGATACGCAGTATTTT. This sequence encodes CASSLGLGVRDTQYF.

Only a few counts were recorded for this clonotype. In DNA, the CDR3 is TGCAGTGCTAGAGATAGTCGGGCGGGGGGGACAGATACGCAGTATTTT. Its protein is CSARDSRAGGTDTQYF. The chain joins TRBV20-1 to TRBJ2-3; 9 positions match TRBD2. Germline CDR1 DFQATT, CDR2 SNEGSKA (reference sequence). The V and J ends lost 0 bases and 3 bases, in that order; junction bases with no gene match: 7. This CDR3 has 16 amino acids.

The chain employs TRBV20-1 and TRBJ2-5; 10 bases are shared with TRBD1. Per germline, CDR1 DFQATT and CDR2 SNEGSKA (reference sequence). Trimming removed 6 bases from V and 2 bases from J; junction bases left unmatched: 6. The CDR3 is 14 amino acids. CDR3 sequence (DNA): TGCAGTGCCCTTGGGACAGGGGATCAAGAGACCCAGTACTTC. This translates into CSALGTGDQETQYF.

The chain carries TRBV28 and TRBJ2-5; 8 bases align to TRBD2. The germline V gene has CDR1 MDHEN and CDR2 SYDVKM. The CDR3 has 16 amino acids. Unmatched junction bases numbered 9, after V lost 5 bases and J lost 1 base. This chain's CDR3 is CASSLYGLAGQETQYF. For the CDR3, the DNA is TGTGCCAGCAGTCTATACGGGCTAGCGGGCCAAGAGACCCAGTACTTC.

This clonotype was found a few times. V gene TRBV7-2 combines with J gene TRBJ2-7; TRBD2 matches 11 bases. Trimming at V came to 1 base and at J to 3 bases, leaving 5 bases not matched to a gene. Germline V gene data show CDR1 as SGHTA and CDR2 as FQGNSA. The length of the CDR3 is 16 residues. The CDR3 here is CASSLGGSGGVYEQYF. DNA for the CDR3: TGTGCCAGCAGCTTAGGGGGTAGCGGGGGGGTCTACGAGCAGTACTTC.